These 16 T cell receptor beta chains originate from one sample sequenced in a study of T cells in Graves' hyperthyroidism and ophthalmopathy. Amplified TCR beta CDR3 regions derived from RNA transcripts. Researchers ran a first-round RT-PCR on the TCR CDR3 using the HTBI primer set. One entry per CDR3 protein, called by TCRdb with MiXCR from the multiplex PCR reads. The sample comprises hundreds of thousands of distinct CDR3 sequences, 38% of which are singletons, and 7.5% to 9.5% rests with the top ten. The sample consisted of blood. The receptor set was obtained from a young man with Graves' hyperthyroidism.

The CDR3 DNA is TGTGCCAGCAGTTTGGCCCTAACTCTCTACGAGCAGTACTTC. Protein: CASSLALTLYEQYF. The chain recombines TRBV12-3 or TRBV12-4 with TRBJ2-7, with D unresolved. The V end was cut by 3 bases, the J end by 3 bases, with 12 bases between. This CDR3 is built from 14 residues.

This clonotype was seen only once. This clone may be a read error of a much larger clone one base away. This chain links TRBV7-9 with TRBJ2-5; 7 positions match TRBD2. Germline CDR1 SEHNR, CDR2 FQNEAQ (reference sequence). The CDR3 is 13 residues long. The V segment lost 10 bases and the J segment 1 base; nucleotides outside the gene matches: 6. The CDR3 DNA reads TGTGCCAACAGACGGGGGGTCCAAGAGACCCAGTACTTC. It codes for CANRRGVQETQYF. The complete variable domain, with remaining parts taken from reference TRBV7-9 and TRBJ2-5, reads DTGVSQNPRHKITKRGQNVTFRCDPISEHNRLYWYRQTLGQGPEFLTYFQNEAQLEKSRLLSDRFSAERPKGSFSTLEIQRTEQGDSAMYLCANRRGVQETQYFGPGTRLLVL.

The chain couples TRBV4-1 to TRBJ2-7; no definite D call. The CDR3 covers 13 residues. V was clipped by 0 bases and J by 3 bases, with 6 bases between them. The germline V gene encodes CDR1 MGHRA and CDR2 YSYEKL. The CDR3 here is CASSQDFVYEQYF. DNA of the CDR3: TGCGCCAGCAGCCAAGATTTCGTCTACGAGCAGTACTTC.

This chain connects TRBV10-3 to TRBJ2-7; TRBD1 matches at 8 bases. V dropped 8 bases and J dropped 0; count of bases not matched to a gene: 6. CDR1 is ENHRY, CDR2 SYGVKD, per germline. CDR3 size: 14 residues. CDR3 sequence: CAIGEDRVSYEQYF. CDR3 bases: TGTGCCATCGGGGAGGACAGGGTCTCCTACGAGCAGTACTTC.

This clonotype was counted many times. This chain uses TRBV20-1 with TRBJ2-7; 9 nucleotides align to TRBD1. The V and J ends lost 1 base and 2 bases, in that order; junction bases with no gene match: 6. The germline CDR1 and CDR2 sequences are DFQATT and SNEGSKA (reference sequence). There are 15 residues in the CDR3. The chain's CDR3 is CSARVGTGSAYEQYF. CDR3 DNA: TGCAGTGCTAGAGTAGGGACAGGGTCTGCCTACGAGCAGTACTTC.

The chain links TRBV6-1 to TRBJ1-1; D remains unclear. The V end lost 5 bases, the J end lost 6 bases, and 10 bases lay between the germline ends. The CDR3 sequence is 12 residues long. Germline CDR1 is MNHNS and CDR2 is SASEGT. CDR3: CASSYYSAEAFF. The CDR3, as DNA: TGTGCCAGCAGTTACTACTCAGCTGAAGCTTTCTTT.

This chain joins TRBV13 and TRBJ2-2, with D perhaps being TRBD1 or TRBD2 (5 bases each). This CDR3 region has 14 residues. Deletions cut 6 bases from V and 5 bases from J, with 13 bases between. The germline CDR1 and CDR2 sequences are PRHDT and FYEKMQ (reference sequence). For the CDR3, the DNA is TGTGCCAGCAGAGGGACCTACTCAACCGGGGAGCTGTTTTTT. Translating gives CASRGTYSTGELFF.

This clonotype was detected ten times or more. CDR3 in amino acids: CSALRQGGTEAFF. The CDR3 region has the DNA TGCAGTGCTCTTAGACAGGGAGGCACTGAAGCTTTCTTT. The chain carries TRBV20-1 and TRBJ1-1; TRBD1 matches 7 bases. The V gene end was trimmed by 5 bases and the J gene end by 4 bases; junction bases not matched to a gene: 7. Germline V gives CDR1 DFQATT, CDR2 SNEGSKA (reference sequence). This CDR3 region has 13 residues.

This clonotype was observed a few times. V gene TRBV6-5 combines with J gene TRBJ1-6, with unresolved D. Germline V gives CDR1 MNHEY, CDR2 SVGAGI. V was clipped by 6 bases and J by 8 bases, with 14 bases between them. This CDR3 has 14 residues. The CDR3 DNA sequence: TGTGCCAGCAGGCTGGGGAGGGATGATTCACCCCTCCACTTT. Its protein is CASRLGRDDSPLHF.

This sequence joins TRBV29-1 and TRBJ1-2; D remains unclear. CDR3 length: 15 residues. With 3 bases removed from V and 6 bases from J, the gap between germline ends came to 20 bases. Germline V CDR1 and CDR2: SQVTM, ANQGSEA. The CDR3 nucleotides read TGCAGCGTTGAGCCCCAAGGGTTTCCCCTGGATGGCTACACCTTC. Amino acid sequence: CSVEPQGFPLDGYTF.

This clonotype was counted between two and nine times. This chain uses TRBV6-4 with TRBJ1-3, with a possible D match to TRBD1 (5 bases). CDR1 is MRHNA and CDR2 is SNTAGT in the germline V gene. CDR3 length: 15 amino acids. The V end was cut by 10 bases, the J end by 0 bases, with 16 bases between. CDR3 protein: CATWGPTFSGNTIYF. For the CDR3, the DNA is TGTGCCACCTGGGGACCGACGTTCTCTGGAAACACCATATATTTT.

In its sample, this clonotype was seen many times. V gene TRBV12-3 or TRBV12-4 combines with J gene TRBJ2-5; 8 nucleotides align to TRBD1. The V segment lost 4 bases and the J segment 5 bases; nucleotides outside the gene matches: 6. This CDR3 is built from 14 residues. The CDR3 DNA is TGTGCCAGCAGTTCCGACAGGGGCGAGGAGACCCAGTACTTC. This translates into CASSSDRGEETQYF.

The sample holds many counts of this clonotype. The chain carries TRBV29-1 and TRBJ2-5; D tentatively fits TRBD1 or TRBD2 (5 bases each). This CDR3 is built from 15 residues. V was clipped by 1 base and J by 4 bases, with 16 bases between them. Germline-derived CDR1 and CDR2 are SQVTM and ANQGSEA. The CDR3 nucleotides are TGCAGCGTTGAAGGCGGGCAGGGAACGGGAGAGACCCAGTACTTC. It encodes CSVEGGQGTGETQYF.

This clonotype has a count of ten or more. The rearrangement links TRBV29-1 to TRBJ1-2; unclear D gene. Germline V gene sequence: CDR1 SQVTM, CDR2 ANQGSEA. Trimming stripped 4 bases from V and 6 bases from J, with 6 bases between. CDR3 length: 10 amino acids. The CDR3 DNA sequence: TGCAGCGTTGGAAATGATGGCTACACCTTC. Translating it yields CSVGNDGYTF.

There are many counts of this clonotype. V and J are TRBV7-2 and TRBJ1-6, with D possibly matching TRBD1 (5 bases). Germline V gene lookup returns CDR1 SGHTA and CDR2 FQGNSA. Trimming stripped 8 bases from V and 6 bases from J, with 17 bases between. The CDR3 length is 15 residues. The CDR3 DNA reads TGTGCCAGCCGCTGGGAGGGCAGGGCTAATTCACCCCTCCACTTT. This encodes CASRWEGRANSPLHF.

V usage is TRBV5-4 and J usage is TRBJ1-1; TRBD1 matches at 8 bases. There are 17 residues in the CDR3. Germline lookup yields CDR1 SGHNT and CDR2 YYREEE (reference sequence). V lost 0 bases, J lost 4 bases, and 11 bases stayed unmatched. CDR3 protein: CASSLEAPGTGLTEAFF. The CDR3 coding sequence is TGTGCCAGCAGCTTGGAGGCTCCCGGGACAGGCCTCACTGAAGCTTTCTTT.